Listed below are T cell receptor beta chains from one sample, sequenced in a study of blood T cell repertoires in COVID-19. TCRdb's copy holds only in-frame clones and misses some; the assay was immunoSEQ multiplex PCR. The top ten hold 30% to 45% of the sample, which has about 110,000 clones, around 81% seen once. Specimen: peripheral blood. Receptor source: a man older than 75 with acute or convalescent COVID-19. Both conserved end residues are part of each CDR3. D genes are given only for firm matches. For some rows the clone size is stated as once, few or many, or as a class when expanded; others skip it.

v_call	j_call	d_call	clone_size	cdr3_aa	cdr3_nt
TRBV6-5	TRBJ1-5	NA	once	CASSLVRNQPQHF	TGTGCCAGCAGCCTTGTCCGTAATCAGCCCCAGCATTTT
TRBV5-1	TRBJ2-7	TRBD1	NA	CASSSTTGGNEQYF	TGCGCCAGCAGCTCCACGACAGGGGGCAACGAGCAGTACTTC
TRBV2	TRBJ2-7	NA	NA	CASSEYYEQYF	TGTGCCAGCAGCGAGTACTACGAGCAGTACTTC
TRBV4-1	TRBJ1-5	NA	NA	CASSLGGDQPQHF	TGCGCCAGCAGCCTGGGGGGGGATCAGCCCCAGCATTTT
TRBV5-1	TRBJ1-4	NA	many	CASSWSQGTEKLFF	TGCGCCAGCAGCTGGTCCCAGGGCACTGAAAAACTGTTTTTT
TRBV6-7	TRBJ2-2	TRBD1	NA	CASSFQGAGTGELFF	TGTGCCAGCAGTTTTCAGGGGGCCGGGACCGGGGAGCTGTTTTTT
TRBV28	TRBJ1-2	NA	NA	CASTTGYGYTF	TGTGCCAGCACCACAGGGTACGGCTACACCTTC
TRBV7-2	TRBJ2-7	TRBD1	NA	CASSKGAGEQYF	TGTGCCAGCAGCAAGGGGGCGGGTGAGCAGTACTTC
TRBV2	TRBJ2-2	NA	NA	CASSVRNTGELFF	TGTGCCAGCAGTGTTCGGAACACCGGGGAGCTGTTTTTT
TRBV19	TRBJ1-1	NA	few	CASTLDGVPTEAFF	TGTGCCAGTACTCTCGACGGAGTACCTACGGAAGCTTTCTTT
TRBV6-2/TRBV6-3	TRBJ2-3	TRBD2	NA	CASSISGRAGTDTQYF	TGTGCCAGCAGCATTAGCGGGAGGGCCGGCACAGATACGCAGTATTTT
TRBV30	TRBJ1-6	TRBD1	NA	CAWSVKGTGGYNSPLHF	TGTGCCTGGAGTGTAAAAGGGACAGGGGGATATAATTCACCCCTCCACTTT
TRBV27	TRBJ2-6	TRBD2	NA	CASSPGLALGVAGANVLTF	TGTGCCAGCAGTCCGGGACTAGCGCTGGGAGTCGCTGGGGCCAACGTCCTGACTTTC
TRBV11-1	TRBJ2-3	NA	NA	CASSLRTDTQYF	TGTGCCAGCAGCCTTCGCACAGATACGCAGTATTTT
TRBV18	TRBJ1-4	TRBD1	NA	CASSPRTGHNEKLFF	TGTGCCAGCTCACCCCGGACAGGGCATAATGAAAAACTGTTTTTT
TRBV18	TRBJ2-2	NA	once	CASSPGHTGELFF	TGTGCCAGCTCACCCGGACATACCGGGGAGCTGTTTTTT
TRBV7-3	TRBJ2-3	TRBD2	NA	CASSLGSSGRAQGTQYF	TGTGCCAGCAGCTTGGGCTCTAGCGGGAGGGCCCAGGGAACGCAGTATTTT
TRBV5-1	TRBJ2-5	NA	once	CASSRIDGETQYF	TGCGCCAGCAGCCGAATCGACGGGGAGACCCAGTACTTC
TRBV10-1	TRBJ2-3	NA	few	CASSRGVGDTQYF	TGCGCCAGCAGCAGGGGAGTCGGGGATACGCAGTATTTT
TRBV24-1	TRBJ2-3	TRBD2	once	CATSVMTSRHNADTQYF	TGTGCCACCAGTGTTATGACTAGCCGGCATAACGCAGATACGCAGTATTTT
TRBV19	TRBJ2-7	NA	NA	CASSRRGFLSYEQYF	TGTGCCAGTAGTCGAAGGGGTTTTCTCTCCTACGAGCAGTACTTC
TRBV19	TRBJ2-3	NA	NA	CASGSGLASTDTQYF	TGTGCCAGCGGATCCGGGCTAGCAAGCACAGATACGCAGTATTTT
TRBV12-3/TRBV12-4	TRBJ1-6	NA	NA	CASSFGYNSPLHF	TGTGCCAGCAGTTTCGGGTATAATTCACCCCTCCACTTT
TRBV5-1	TRBJ1-6	TRBD1	NA	CASSSGTGGSPLHF	TGCGCCAGCAGCTCCGGGACAGGGGGTTCACCCCTCCACTTT
TRBV6-2/TRBV6-3	TRBJ1-5	NA	NA	CASSYSIKSQPQHF	TGTGCCAGCAGTTACTCGATCAAGAGTCAGCCCCAGCATTTT
TRBV2	TRBJ2-7	TRBD2	NA	CASSERGVSGRLDFYEQYF	TGTGCCAGCAGCGAGAGAGGGGTTAGCGGGAGATTGGACTTCTACGAGCAGTACTTC
TRBV5-1	TRBJ1-3	TRBD1	NA	CASSLAGRGNTIYF	TGCGCCAGCAGCTTGGCCGGCAGGGGGAACACCATATATTTT
TRBV29-1	TRBJ2-7	TRBD1	NA	CSAGQGTYEQYF	TGCAGCGCTGGACAGGGGACCTACGAGCAGTACTTC
TRBV28	TRBJ1-5	NA	NA	CASSLGTRQGNQPQHF	TGTGCCAGCAGTTTGGGTACGAGACAGGGCAATCAGCCCCAGCATTTT
TRBV7-9	TRBJ2-5	NA	NA	CASGLWGDSSGETQYF	TGTGCCAGCGGACTTTGGGGGGACTCCTCTGGAGAGACCCAGTACTTC
TRBV7-6	TRBJ2-2	NA	NA	CASRPGLANTGELFF	TGTGCCAGCAGACCGGGACTGGCGAACACCGGGGAGCTGTTTTTT
TRBV6-5	TRBJ2-2	TRBD1	NA	CASSLRGPRGTGELFF	TGTGCCAGCAGTTTAAGGGGGCCGAGGGGAACCGGGGAGCTGTTTTTT
TRBV11-2	TRBJ1-2	TRBD1	NA	CASSLTGGSYYGYTF	TGTGCCAGCAGCTTGACAGGGGGCAGTTACTATGGCTACACCTTC
TRBV5-1	TRBJ1-2	TRBD1	NA	CASSLGGTGNGYTF	TGCGCCAGCAGCTTGGGGGGGACAGGAAACGGCTACACCTTC
TRBV28	TRBJ1-4	TRBD1	NA	CASSIGDSFNEKLFF	TGTGCCAGCTCTATTGGGGACAGCTTTAATGAAAAACTGTTTTTT
TRBV5-1	TRBJ2-1	TRBD1	NA	CASSSTGGNEQFF	TGCGCCAGCAGCTCGACAGGGGGAAATGAGCAGTTCTTC
TRBV13	TRBJ2-5	NA	NA	CASRPTGKGAQETQYF	TGTGCCAGCAGACCAACAGGGAAAGGGGCCCAAGAGACCCAGTACTTC
TRBV7-6	TRBJ2-7	NA	NA	CASSLQRDYEQYF	TGTGCCAGCAGCTTACAACGAGACTACGAGCAGTACTTC
TRBV5-1	TRBJ1-6	NA	NA	CASSLAVSNLLSPLHF	TGCGCCAGCAGCTTGGCCGTCAGTAATCTTCTTTCACCCCTCCACTTT
TRBV10-3	TRBJ1-5	TRBD1	few	CAISDGQGRDQPQHF	TGTGCCATCAGTGATGGACAGGGAAGGGATCAGCCCCAGCATTTT
TRBV6-2/TRBV6-3	TRBJ2-7	NA	NA	CASSYERMRSYEQYF	TGTGCCAGCAGTTACGAGCGGATGAGGTCCTACGAGCAGTACTTC
TRBV19	TRBJ2-1	TRBD2	NA	CASSNPSGTSHNEQFF	TGTGCCAGTAGCAATCCATCCGGGACTAGCCACAATGAGCAGTTCTTC
TRBV7-9	TRBJ1-2	TRBD1	NA	CASSSGQRYGYTF	TGTGCCAGCAGCTCGGGACAGCGCTATGGCTACACCTTC
TRBV6-5	TRBJ1-4	NA	NA	CASRSGKRNNEKLFF	TGTGCCAGCAGATCGGGAAAGAGAAATAATGAAAAACTGTTTTTT
TRBV18	TRBJ2-7	NA	NA	CASSPLPGEGGEQYF	TGTGCCAGCTCACCACTTCCGGGAGAGGGAGGCGAGCAGTACTTC
TRBV5-4	TRBJ1-6	TRBD1	NA	CASSSGGQGPYNSPLHF	TGTGCCAGCAGCTCCGGGGGACAGGGGCCCTATAATTCACCCCTCCACTTT
TRBV30	TRBJ1-6	NA	NA	CACHSRQDSSYNSPLHF	TGTGCCTGTCACTCCCGACAGGACAGCTCCTATAATTCACCCCTCCACTTT
TRBV30	TRBJ2-7	NA	NA	CAWSWGDEQYF	TGTGCCTGGAGTTGGGGAGACGAGCAGTACTTC
TRBV2	TRBJ2-7	NA	NA	CASSAHRAHYEQYF	TGTGCCAGCAGTGCCCACAGGGCTCACTACGAGCAGTACTTC
TRBV30	TRBJ1-6	NA	few	CAWGPSYNSPLHF	TGTGCCTGGGGACCTAGCTATAATTCACCCCTCCACTTT